The TCR beta chain under discussion was sequenced for a study of cytomegalovirus exposure and HLA in healthy donors (dated 2017 in TCRdb). The study in broad terms: In an earlier analysis of roughly 500 of the donors, 276 Gb of sequence data and roughly 100 million unique TCR beta sequences from about 180 million T cells were reported. Among 398 genotyped donors of the cohort, an average of around 240,000 unique TCR beta nucleotide sequences were sequenced per donor, roughly a sixth of them non-productive. HLA typing covered class I and class II loci at four-digit resolution. Alongside the repertoire data, information on donor age, sex, ethnicity and CMV serostatus was compiled. Because of strong linkage in the cohort, roughly 5 DR-DQ haplotypes were treated as single units for association and clustering. To predict cytomegalovirus infection status, the study combined high-throughput TCR immunosequencing, statistical association of individual TCRs with disease status, and machine learning. Besides the first cohort of more than 650 subjects, a separate validation cohort made up of 120 different subjects was used. The study profiled the T cell repertoires of under 850 subjects by immunosequencing and related them to cytomegalovirus serostatus. About 280 gigabases of sequencing data and 70 million to 85 million unique TCR sequences were included in an early release covering roughly 600 HLA-typed donors. Among the approximately 420 genotyped donors, around 81% belonged to the genetic ancestry cluster associated with self-reported Caucasian donors. Genome-wide SNP genotypes for about 65% of the roughly 700 donors were used in a later genetic analysis, which treated that subset as a discovery cohort. A later analysis re-examined previously published TCR beta repertoires from 500 to 700 donors and added high-resolution HLA genotyping to investigate patterns of TCR occurrence. All discovery cohort repertoires had been generated using a single sequencing platform. Rather than using new phenotypic data, the later analysis identified candidate immune exposures from TCR beta sequences and from how often those sequences occurred across donors. The study aimed to test whether cataloging public T cell receptors could reveal signatures of past pathogen exposure. To decide whether each TCR beta V gene segment behaved as functional or pseudogenic, an earlier analysis of fewer than 750 of the donors relied on high-throughput TCR beta sequencing. The number of donors typed differed by locus, with about 629-630 for A, B, C, DRB1 and DQB1, around 520 for DQA1, some 570 for DPA1, and approximately 470 for DPB1. Results the study describes overall, beyond this receptor: At a false discovery rate of 0.05, a later analysis linked fewer than 20,000 TCR beta sequences to specific HLA alleles. An earlier analysis of several hundred of the donors showed that most TCR beta V segments appeared in productive rearrangements either about 87% or about 30% of the time, which broadly matched IMGT annotations. A further reported finding was that TCR beta sequences accurately predicted the HLA-A and HLA-B alleles for most subjects in the first cohort. Some IMGT-functional V segments, including TRBV6-2 and TRBV6-3, could not be told apart with the 87-base-pair reads, so those segments were excluded. Compared with equally common non-associated chains, HLA-associated TCR beta chains in a later analysis were more clonally expanded and had lower generation probabilities. Because some donors lacked HLA typing at each locus, the association tests relied only on the typed subset. In a later analysis, several top co-occurrence clusters were reported to appear linked to parvovirus B19, influenza, CMV and Epstein-Barr virus. Correlated functional status among segregating V segments might be attributable to linkage disequilibrium, but an unknown experimental factor could not be ruled out. According to a later analysis, TCR association rates differed among HLA loci, with DRB1 alleles showing the most associated TCRs and HLA-C alleles showing the fewest. Across donors, most TCR sequences were observed very rarely, whereas some public TCRs were present in many individuals. The earlier analysis of approximately 590 of the donors excluded approximately 15 rarely observed V segments, including chromosome 9 orphons, because counts were too low. A cluster of highly shared sequence variants was judged likely to represent a technical artifact of the sequencing pipeline. This cohort had only TCR beta chains sequenced, and the lack of alpha or paired-chain data limited which features could be detected. In a later genetic analysis, fewer N-insertions in productive TCRs were reported among donors in an Asian-associated ancestry cluster than the roughly 670-donor mean. Immune exposure information for the cohort was limited to CMV serostatus. Presence/absence analyses assumed roughly uniform sequencing depth across donors, an assumption that may not hold. The study gave a list of some 150 TCR beta chains associated with cytomegalovirus. Cytomegalovirus status was reported to be diagnosed by the classifier with high specificity and sensitivity in both the original and validation cohorts. In vitro tests confirmed that three of the cytomegalovirus-associated TCR beta chains recognize cytomegalovirus antigens. In a later genetic analysis, a missense DCLRE1C variant was associated with V-gene and J-gene trimming of TCR beta chains, and the association was replicated in an independent cohort. According to a later analysis, most CMV-associated TCR beta chains appeared to be HLA-restricted, and the HLA associations seemed to be driven largely by CMV exposure. According to the authors, the approach could potentially be generalized to other disease states and immunological phenotypes. Assigning TCR associations to individual alleles was difficult when HLA alleles, especially DR and DQ, strongly co-occurred.

The germline V gene (reference sequence) specifies MNHEY as CDR1 and SMNVEV as CDR2. From the cysteine up to the phenylalanine, the CDR3 has a length of 14 residues. Of all the DNA, just the CDR3 is kept, 42 bases in frame from base 1. Relative to germline, V is 7 bases shorter and J is 0 bases shorter, with 10 bases between their ends. Library preparation was by the immunoSEQ multiplex PCR assay. The multiplex PCR relied on a mix of 60 forward primers for TCR Vbeta segments and 13 reverse primers for TCR Jbeta segments. The CDR3 region of rearranged TCR beta genes was amplified from genomic DNA with a multiplex PCR assay. Amplified TCR beta libraries were sequenced as 87-base-pair reads on the Illumina HiSeq System. Regarding the original processing steps: A later analysis counted about 82 million unique TCR beta chains across the 666 repertoires, and some 11 million of these chains were shared by at least two donors. Raw reads were error-corrected and collapsed into unique sequences by a nearest-neighbor algorithm in which closely related sequences were merged to remove PCR and sequencing errors. CDR3 sequences were aligned to IMGT reference sequences to assign V, D and J gene segments. For a sequence to be retained, at least a six-nucleotide match to both a V gene segment and a J gene segment was required. A rearrangement counted as productive if the CDR3 had no stop codons and remained in frame with V and J, and every other rearrangement counted as non-productive. CDR3 was defined by IMGT convention, running from the second conserved V-encoded cysteine to the conserved J-encoded phenylalanine. Sequences without an unambiguous match to a single V gene segment were excluded from the earlier analysis of 450 to 650 of the donors. In an earlier analysis of around 590 of the donors, a V segment was called functional when productive rearrangements were above 56.7%, and segregating when the standard deviation between donors exceeded 5%. A statistical classification framework was built for diagnosing cytomegalovirus status from the catalog of TCR beta chain sequences. In a later analysis, V and J genes were assigned by comparing TCR nucleotide sequences against IMGT/GENE-DB human TR gene sequences. Using the TCRdist pipeline, a later analysis assigned CDR3 sequences along with most-parsimonious VDJ recombination scenarios. In a later analysis, each TCR beta chain was defined by its CDR3 amino acid sequence together with its V-gene family, and reads without a unique V-gene family were excluded. As a way to deal with suspected cross-contamination and a sequencing artifact, a later analysis dropped 640 or so nucleotide sequences that were highly shared and had low generation probability. A later analysis calculated a clonal expansion index for each public chain from normalized within-repertoire ranks of inferred template counts. A later analysis computed generation probabilities with a VDJ recombination model fitted to out-of-frame rearrangements, and checked the results against IGoR. In a later analysis, hypergeometric tests were used to score TCR-TCR, TCR-HLA and TCR-CMV co-occurrence, with a repertoire-size bias correction applied to TCR pairs. In a later analysis, false discovery rates were estimated by permuting HLA or CMV assignments 20 times. In a later analysis, co-occurring TCRs were grouped using DBSCAN, with TCRdist sequence similarity added in when clustering inside HLA-allele-positive subsets. Repertoires with fewer than 30,000 or more than 120,000 public chains were left out of co-occurrence clustering, as were roughly five repertoires with anomalous nucleotide sharing. TCRdb retrieved this table from immuneACCESS and kept in-frame rearrangements only. Not all clones are present; in checked studies, unresolved V genes account for under half, and no reason is known for the remainder. D and trimming come from the DNA, and the V and J calls and clone size come from that table. The sample data list more than 150,000 clones, and roughly 84% of these were observed just once. The leading ten clones occupy around 0.25% of the sample.

The cohort consisted of hundreds of healthy bone marrow donors. At the time of sampling, every cohort member was nominally healthy, though immune exposures that went unrecorded were likely present. The donor tested CMV seronegative, placing the donor among the 350 or so seronegative members of the cohort. Every donor gave a peripheral blood sample, and the peripheral blood mononuclear cells from that sample were used for TCR beta sequencing. Genomic DNA extraction from the blood cell samples was performed with the Qiagen DNeasy Blood Extraction Kit. As regards this clone: The antigen it binds to is not known. Per-nucleotide qualities are absent, and no much larger clonotype sits a single base away.

The rearrangement joined TRBV27 to TRBJ2-1, with TRBD2 as a weak D call on 6 bases. The TCR was taken from a boy younger than 18 in good health and CMV-seronegative. The specimen sequenced was PBMCs. The CDR3 amino acid sequence is: CASNSGSSYNEQFF. The DNA sequence is given as TGTGCCAGCAATTCCGGGAGCTCCTACAATGAGCAGTTCTTC.